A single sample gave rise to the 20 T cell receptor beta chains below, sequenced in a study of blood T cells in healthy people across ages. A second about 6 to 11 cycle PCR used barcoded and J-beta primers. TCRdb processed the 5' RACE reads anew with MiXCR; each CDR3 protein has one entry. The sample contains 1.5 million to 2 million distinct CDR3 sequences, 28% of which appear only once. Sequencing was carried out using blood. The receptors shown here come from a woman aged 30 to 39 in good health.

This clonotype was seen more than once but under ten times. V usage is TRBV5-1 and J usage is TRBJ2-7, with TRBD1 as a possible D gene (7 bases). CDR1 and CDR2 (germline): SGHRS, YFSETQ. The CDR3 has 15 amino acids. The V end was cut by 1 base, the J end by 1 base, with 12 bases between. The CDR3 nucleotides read TGCGCCAGCAGCTTGCAGGGGGACTTATCCTACGAGCAGTACTTC. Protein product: CASSLQGDLSYEQYF.

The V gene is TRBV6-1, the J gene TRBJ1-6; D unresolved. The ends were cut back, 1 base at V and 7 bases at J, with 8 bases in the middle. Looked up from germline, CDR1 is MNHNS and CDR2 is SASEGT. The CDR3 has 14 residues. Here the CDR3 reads CASSEGSRNSPLHF. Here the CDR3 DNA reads TGTGCCAGCAGTGAAGGTAGCAGGAATTCACCCCTCCACTTT.

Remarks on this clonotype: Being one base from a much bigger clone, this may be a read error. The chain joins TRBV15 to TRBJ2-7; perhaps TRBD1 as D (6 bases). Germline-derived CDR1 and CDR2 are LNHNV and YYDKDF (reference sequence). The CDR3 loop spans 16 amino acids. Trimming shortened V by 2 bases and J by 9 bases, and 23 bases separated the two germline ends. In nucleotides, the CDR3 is TGTGCCACCAGCAGATCCACAAGACAGGCTCCCGGTCGGCAGTACTTC. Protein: CATSRSTRQAPGRQYF.

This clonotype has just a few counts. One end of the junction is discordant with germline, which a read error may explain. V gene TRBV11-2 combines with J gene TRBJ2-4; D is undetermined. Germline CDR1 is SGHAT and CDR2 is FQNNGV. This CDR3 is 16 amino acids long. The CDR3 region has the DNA TGTGCCGGCAGCTTTGGACCGGTCCTAGCCAAAAACATTCAGTACTTC. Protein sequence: CAGSFGPVLAKNIQYF.

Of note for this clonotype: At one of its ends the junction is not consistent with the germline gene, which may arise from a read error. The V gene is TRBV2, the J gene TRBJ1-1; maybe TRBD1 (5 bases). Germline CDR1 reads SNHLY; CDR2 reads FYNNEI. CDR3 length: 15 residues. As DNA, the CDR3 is TGTGCCAGCGGTGGTCGGACAACGATGAACACTAAAGCTTTCTTT. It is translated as CASGGRTTMNTKAFF.

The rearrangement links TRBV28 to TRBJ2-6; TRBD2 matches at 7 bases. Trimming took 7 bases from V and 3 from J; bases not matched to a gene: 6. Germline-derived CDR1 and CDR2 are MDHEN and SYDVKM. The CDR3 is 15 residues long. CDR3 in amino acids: CASTGRGFGANVLTF. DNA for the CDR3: TGTGCCAGCACGGGGAGGGGCTTTGGGGCCAACGTCCTGACTTTC.

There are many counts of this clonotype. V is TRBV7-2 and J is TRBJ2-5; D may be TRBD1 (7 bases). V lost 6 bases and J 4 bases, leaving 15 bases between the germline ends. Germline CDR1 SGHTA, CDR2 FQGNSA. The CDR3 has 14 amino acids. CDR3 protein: CASSFGGGGETQYF. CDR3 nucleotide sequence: TGTGCCAGCAGTTTTGGAGGGGGCGGAGAGACCCAGTACTTC.

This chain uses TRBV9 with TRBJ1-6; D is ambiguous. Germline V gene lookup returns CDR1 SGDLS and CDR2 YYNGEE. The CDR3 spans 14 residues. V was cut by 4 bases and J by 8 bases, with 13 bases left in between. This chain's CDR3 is CASSSREGHSPLHF. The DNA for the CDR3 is TGTGCCAGCAGCTCCCGTGAGGGCCATTCACCCCTCCACTTT.

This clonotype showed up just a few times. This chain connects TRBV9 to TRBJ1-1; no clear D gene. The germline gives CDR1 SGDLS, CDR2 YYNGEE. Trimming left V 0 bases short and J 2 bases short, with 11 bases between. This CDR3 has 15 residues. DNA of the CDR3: TGTGCCAGCAGCGTAGTAACGGAAGGAAACACTGAAGCTTTCTTT. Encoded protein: CASSVVTEGNTEAFF.

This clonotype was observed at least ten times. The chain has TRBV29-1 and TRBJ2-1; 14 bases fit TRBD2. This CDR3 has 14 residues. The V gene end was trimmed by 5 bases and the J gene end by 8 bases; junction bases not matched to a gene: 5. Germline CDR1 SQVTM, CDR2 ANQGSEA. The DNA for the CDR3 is TGCAGCGTTCCGACTAGCGGGGGGGTTGATGAGCAGTTCTTC. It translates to CSVPTSGGVDEQFF.

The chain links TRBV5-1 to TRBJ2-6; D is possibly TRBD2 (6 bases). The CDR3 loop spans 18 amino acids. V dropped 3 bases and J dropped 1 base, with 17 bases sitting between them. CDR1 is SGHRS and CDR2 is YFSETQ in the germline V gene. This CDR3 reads CASSSIAPGGSGANVLTF. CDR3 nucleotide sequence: TGCGCCAGCAGCTCGATCGCGCCTGGAGGGTCTGGGGCCAACGTCCTGACTTTC. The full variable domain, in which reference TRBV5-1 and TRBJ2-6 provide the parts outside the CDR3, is KAGVTQTPRYLIKTRGQQVTLSCSPISGHRSVSWYQQTPGQGLQFLFEYFSETQRNKGNFPGRFSGRQFSNSRSEMNVSTLELGDSALYLCASSSIAPGGSGANVLTFGAGSRLTVL.

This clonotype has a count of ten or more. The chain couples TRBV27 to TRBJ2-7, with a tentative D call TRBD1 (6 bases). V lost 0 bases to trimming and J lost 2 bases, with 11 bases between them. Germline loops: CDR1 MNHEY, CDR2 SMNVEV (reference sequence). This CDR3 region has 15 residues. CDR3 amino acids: CASSLSGQKTYEQYF. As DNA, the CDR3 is TGTGCCAGCAGTTTATCCGGACAGAAAACCTACGAGCAGTACTTC.

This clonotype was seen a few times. The DNA of the CDR3 is TGTGCCACCAGTGAATCGACTAGCTTGCAGGGTGAGCAGTTCTTC. Protein: CATSESTSLQGEQFF. The genes are TRBV24-1 and TRBJ2-1, with TRBD2 identical over 7 bases. Germline V gene sequence: CDR1 KGHDR, CDR2 SFDVKD. The CDR3 runs 15 residues. V lost 4 bases to trimming and J lost 9 bases; unmatched junction nucleotides: 11.

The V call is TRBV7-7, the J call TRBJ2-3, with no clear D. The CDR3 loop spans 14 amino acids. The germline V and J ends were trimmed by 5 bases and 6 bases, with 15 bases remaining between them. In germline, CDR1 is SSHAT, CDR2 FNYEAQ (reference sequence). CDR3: CASSLGPASDTQYF. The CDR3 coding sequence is TGTGCCAGCAGCCTGGGCCCTGCATCCGATACGCAGTATTTT.

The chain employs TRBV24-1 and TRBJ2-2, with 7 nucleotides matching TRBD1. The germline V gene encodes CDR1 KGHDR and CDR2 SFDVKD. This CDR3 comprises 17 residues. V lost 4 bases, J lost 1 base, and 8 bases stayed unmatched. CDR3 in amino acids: CATSERGQEKNTGELFF. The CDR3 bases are TGTGCCACCAGTGAGCGCGGACAGGAGAAGAACACCGGGGAGCTGTTTTTT.

CDR3: CASSPTLVGPGLGSEQFF. Written as DNA, the CDR3 is TGTGCCAGCTCACCGACTCTTGTAGGGCCCGGTCTGGGGAGTGAGCAGTTCTTC. The V gene is TRBV18, the J gene TRBJ2-1, with a tentative D call TRBD2 (5 bases). Germline V CDR1 and CDR2: KGHSH, LQKENI. The CDR3 sequence is 18 residues long. Trimming took off 3 bases at V and 9 bases at J, with 27 bases between the two ends.

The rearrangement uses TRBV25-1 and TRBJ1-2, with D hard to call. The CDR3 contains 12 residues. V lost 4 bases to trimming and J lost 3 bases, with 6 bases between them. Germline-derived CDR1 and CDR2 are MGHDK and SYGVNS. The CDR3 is CASSGRHYGYTF. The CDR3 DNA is TGTGCCAGCAGTGGCAGACACTATGGCTACACCTTC.

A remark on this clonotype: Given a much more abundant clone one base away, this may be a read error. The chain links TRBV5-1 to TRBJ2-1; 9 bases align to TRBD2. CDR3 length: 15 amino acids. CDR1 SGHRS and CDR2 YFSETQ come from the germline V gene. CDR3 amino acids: CTSSLVTSGYNEQFF. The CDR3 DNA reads TGCACCAGCAGCTTGGTGACTAGCGGTTACAATGAGCAGTTCTTC.

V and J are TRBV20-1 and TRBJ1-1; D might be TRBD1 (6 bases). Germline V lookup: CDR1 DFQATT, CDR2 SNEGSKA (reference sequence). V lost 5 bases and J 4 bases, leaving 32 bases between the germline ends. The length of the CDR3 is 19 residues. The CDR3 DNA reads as TGCAGTGCTCCTCTGATTAAGACAGGAGGAACTTATGAGGGCACTGAAGCTTTCTTT. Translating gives CSAPLIKTGGTYEGTEAFF.

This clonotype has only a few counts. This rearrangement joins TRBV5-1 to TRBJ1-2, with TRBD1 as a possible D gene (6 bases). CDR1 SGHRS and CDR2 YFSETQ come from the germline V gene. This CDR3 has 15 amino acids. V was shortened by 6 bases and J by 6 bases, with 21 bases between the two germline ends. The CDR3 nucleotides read TGCGCCAGCAAGAGGGGAGTGGGGGGCGCGAATGGCTACACCTTC. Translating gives CASKRGVGGANGYTF. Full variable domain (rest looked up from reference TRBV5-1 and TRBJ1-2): KAGVTQTPRYLIKTRGQQVTLSCSPISGHRSVSWYQQTPGQGLQFLFEYFSETQRNKGNFPGRFSGRQFSNSRSEMNVSTLELGDSALYLCASKRGVGGANGYTFGSGTRLTVV.